These 32 T cell receptor beta chains were sequenced from one sample in a study of T-cell reconstitution after alpha-beta-depleted transplantation in children. Preparation of the TCRbeta library involved a method that used unique molecular identifiers. TCRdb reprocessed the PCR reads with MiXCR, giving one entry per CDR3 protein. The sample contains about 340,000 distinct CDR3 sequences, under 20% of which appear only once. The source was PBMCs, mostly from graft donor cells, collected 360 days after TCRalphabeta/CD19-depleted stem cell transplant. Every receptor here comes from a male patient between 2 and 15 years old who had a stem cell transplant for acute lymphoblastic leukemia, so the T cells may come from the graft donor.

This clonotype was observed at least ten times. This sequence joins TRBV25-1 and TRBJ1-1, with 10 bases lining up with TRBD1. Looked up from germline, CDR1 is MGHDK and CDR2 is SYGVNS. This CDR3 contains 17 residues. V lost 0 bases to trimming and J lost 4 bases; unmatched junction nucleotides: 8. The CDR3 loop is CASSEYNSGTGATEAFF. In DNA, the CDR3 is TGTGCCAGCAGTGAATATAATTCTGGGACAGGGGCCACTGAAGCTTTCTTT.

This rearrangement joins TRBV27 to TRBJ1-5, with 7 bases aligning to TRBD1. Germline V gene sequence: CDR1 MNHEY, CDR2 SMNVEV (reference sequence). CDR3 length: 16 amino acids. V lost 5 bases and J lost 2; bases outside the gene matches: 9. Written as DNA, the CDR3 is TGTGCCAGCAGTGCCGACAGGGCAAACGGCAATCAGCCCCAGCATTTT. This sequence encodes CASSADRANGNQPQHF.

A few counts support this clonotype. This chain uses TRBV6-5 with TRBJ2-7; D is undetermined. V was cut by 4 bases and J by 9 bases, with 7 bases left in between. Germline CDR1 and CDR2: MNHEY and SVGAGI. The CDR3 contains 10 residues. The CDR3 here is CASSFLGQYF. In DNA, the CDR3 is TGTGCCAGCAGTTTCCTAGGGCAGTACTTC.

V is TRBV7-2 and J is TRBJ1-2; TRBD1 might be the D (6 bases). Germline loops: CDR1 SGHTA, CDR2 FQGNSA. This CDR3 region has 13 residues. V lost 0 bases, J lost 14 bases, and 16 bases lay in between. CDR3 residues: CASSLAQDRPFTF. CDR3 coding DNA: TGTGCCAGCAGCTTAGCGCAGGACAGACCCTTTACCTTC. Drawing the rest from reference TRBV7-2 and TRBJ1-2, the complete variable domain is GAGVSQSPSNKVTEKGKDVELRCDPISGHTALYWYRQSLGQGLEFLIYFQGNSAPDKSGLPSDRFSAERTGGSVSTLTIQRTQQEDSAVYLCASSLAQDRPFTFGSGTRLTVV.

This chain uses TRBV2 with TRBJ2-1; no clear D. The germline V gene has CDR1 SNHLY and CDR2 FYNNEI. V was shortened by 1 base and J by 0 bases, with 10 bases between the two germline ends. This CDR3 region has 16 residues. In nucleotides, the CDR3 is TGTGCCAGCAGTGAAGATGCGTTTAGCTCCTACAATGAGCAGTTCTTC. Translated, it gives CASSEDAFSSYNEQFF.

The rearrangement uses TRBV29-1 and TRBJ2-4, with 9 bases lining up with TRBD1. The CDR3 is made up of 12 amino acids. CDR1 and CDR2 from the germline V gene are SQVTM and ANQGSEA. V lost 6 bases to trimming and J lost 4 bases; unmatched junction nucleotides: 1. CDR3 protein: CSVGQGKNIQYF. CDR3 nucleotides: TGCAGCGTCGGACAGGGGAAAAACATTCAGTACTTC.

The chain combines TRBV24-1 with TRBJ2-5; D is ambiguous. V lost 3 bases and J lost 5, with 9 bases in between. The CDR3 consists of 13 residues. Germline V gene lookup returns CDR1 KGHDR and CDR2 SFDVKD. CDR3 sequence (DNA): TGTGCCACCAGTGATCCCCCTTCGGAGACCCAGTACTTC. Translated: CATSDPPSETQYF.

This clonotype has a handful of counts. This sequence joins TRBV2 and TRBJ2-6, with D maybe TRBD2 (7 bases). This CDR3 is built from 16 residues. Germline CDR1 and CDR2: SNHLY and FYNNEI. V was pared by 5 bases and J by 0 bases, with 11 bases between. The CDR3 DNA reads TGTGCCAGCAGTCGCGGGGGCCACTCTGGGGCCAACGTCCTGACTTTC. This codes for CASSRGGHSGANVLTF.

This clonotype showed up many times. The chain joins TRBV6-2 or TRBV6-3 to TRBJ2-1, with 7 bases aligning to TRBD1. CDR1 is MNHEY and CDR2 is SVGEGT in the germline V gene. V shed 3 bases and J 4 bases; nucleotides not matched to a gene: 12. CDR3 length: 17 residues. CDR3 sequence reads: CASSYSSPGQYYNEQFF. For the CDR3, the DNA is TGTGCCAGCAGTTATTCGTCACCGGGACAGTATTACAATGAGCAGTTCTTC.

In nucleotides, the CDR3 is TGTGCCAGCAGTTTTAGGGGGCGTTCACCCCTCCACTTT. This gives the protein CASSFRGRSPLHF. The rearrangement joins TRBV28 to TRBJ1-6, with 7 bases identical to TRBD1. From germline, CDR1 is MDHEN and CDR2 SYDVKM. Trimming at V came to 3 bases and at J to 9 bases, leaving 2 bases not matched to a gene. This CDR3 is 13 amino acids long.

This clonotype was seen a handful of times. This chain connects TRBV12-3 or TRBV12-4 to TRBJ2-3, with unresolved D. The CDR3 covers 15 residues. V was cut by 6 bases and J by 6 bases, with 19 bases left in between. The DNA for the CDR3 is TGTGCCAGCAGACCAGCAGGTTACGTTAGGGATACGCAGTATTTT. Amino acids: CASRPAGYVRDTQYF.

J is TRBJ2-2 and V is TRBV7-9; either TRBD1 or TRBD2 may supply D (5 bases each). Trimming stripped 9 bases from V and 4 bases from J, with 12 bases between. This CDR3 is 13 amino acids long. Germline V CDR1 and CDR2: SEHNR, FQNEAQ (reference sequence). CDR3 amino acids: CARRAGATGELFF. The CDR3 bases are TGTGCCAGGAGAGCCGGGGCCACCGGGGAGCTGTTTTTT.

Ten or more counts support this clonotype. This chain joins TRBV5-1 and TRBJ2-2; either TRBD1 or TRBD2 may supply D (7 bases each). Germline CDR1 SGHRS, CDR2 YFSETQ. V shed 6 bases and J shed 6 bases, with 15 bases lying between them. This CDR3 contains 14 residues. CDR3 sequence (DNA): TGCGCCAGCACCGAACAGGGGAGGGCCGGGGAGCTGTTTTTT. This codes for CASTEQGRAGELFF.

This clonotype was seen once. The V gene is TRBV28, the J gene TRBJ1-1; 7 nucleotides match TRBD1. Germline loops: CDR1 MDHEN, CDR2 SYDVKM. CDR3 length equals 15 residues. With V trimmed by 7 bases and J by 1 base, 9 bases remained unmatched. Written as DNA, the CDR3 is TGTGCCAGCACCTGGGACAGTCGTCGGAACACTGAAGCTTTCTTT. This translates into CASTWDSRRNTEAFF.

The chain carries TRBV5-1 and TRBJ2-7; 8 nucleotides agree with TRBD1. The CDR3 covers 17 residues. V was clipped by 3 bases and J by 0 bases; unmatched bases: 11. Germline lookup yields CDR1 SGHRS and CDR2 YFSETQ. CDR3 DNA sequence: TGCGCCAGCAGCTGGAATCCGACAGGGGAACCCTCCTACGAGCAGTACTTC. Amino acid sequence: CASSWNPTGEPSYEQYF.

This clonotype showed up just a few times. V gene TRBV24-1 combines with J gene TRBJ2-7, with 9 bases identical to TRBD1. The V segment lost 6 bases and the J segment 7 bases; nucleotides outside the gene matches: 30. The CDR3 contains 21 residues. Germline loops: CDR1 KGHDR, CDR2 SFDVKD. CDR3: CATSLSDRDRVGGGDHGEQYF. In DNA, the CDR3 is TGTGCCACCAGTTTAAGCGATCGGGACAGGGTAGGGGGTGGGGATCATGGGGAGCAGTACTTC.

This clonotype was observed a few times. The V and J genes are TRBV12-3 or TRBV12-4 and TRBJ2-1; the D gene is possibly TRBD2 (5 bases). Deletions cut 7 bases from V and 5 bases from J, with 15 bases between. The CDR3 sequence is 14 residues long. The CDR3 loop is CASTLTRIHNEQFF. CDR3 bases: TGTGCCAGCACCCTAACTAGGATCCACAATGAGCAGTTCTTC.

The chain uses TRBV29-1 and TRBJ2-2; 13 bases agree with TRBD2. Germline V gene data show CDR1 as SQVTM and CDR2 as ANQGSEA. The CDR3 extends over 13 amino acids. After removal of 6 bases from V and 5 bases from J, the junction contained 0 bases not matched to a gene. CDR3 in DNA: TGCAGCGTGGGACTAGCGGGGACCGGGGAGCTGTTTTTT. Translated: CSVGLAGTGELFF.

The chain combines TRBV13 with TRBJ1-2; D not certain. The CDR3 is 14 residues long. The V and J ends lost 4 bases and 3 bases respectively, with 12 bases between them. Looked up from germline, CDR1 is PRHDT and CDR2 is FYEKMQ (reference sequence). The DNA for the CDR3 is TGTGCCAGCAGCTCCCGTTCCCCTTACTATGGCTACACCTTC. Protein sequence: CASSSRSPYYGYTF.

V is TRBV27 and J is TRBJ2-7; 10 nucleotides agree with TRBD2. V lost 6 bases, J lost 5 bases, and 13 bases stayed unmatched. Germline values: CDR1 MNHEY, CDR2 SMNVEV (reference sequence). This CDR3 has 16 residues. CDR3 in DNA: TGTGCCAGCAGCCATCTCGCTAGCGGGAGTAGGAACGAGCAGTACTTC. Amino acids: CASSHLASGSRNEQYF.

The genes are TRBV5-4 and TRBJ2-2; D is tentatively TRBD1 or TRBD2 (5 bases each). The CDR3 is 14 residues long. The V end lost 4 bases, the J end lost 7 bases, and 14 bases lay between the germline ends. Germline CDR1 SGHNT, CDR2 YYREEE (reference sequence). CDR3 DNA: TGTGCCAGCAGCCCCGTGGGGACCGGCGGGGAGCTGTTTTTT. Its protein is CASSPVGTGGELFF. The full variable domain, with the rest looked up from reference TRBV5-4 and TRBJ2-2, is ETGVTQSPTHLIKTRGQQVTLRCSSQSGHNTVSWYQQALGQGPQFIFQYYREEENGRGNFPPRFSGLQFPNYSSELNVNALELDDSALYLCASSPVGTGGELFFGEGSRLTVL.

This clonotype was detected many times. The chain carries TRBV6-6 and TRBJ1-1, with no clear D. Trimming removed 4 bases at V and 3 bases at J, with 30 bases between. Per germline, CDR1 MNHNY and CDR2 SVGAGI (reference sequence). There are 20 residues in the CDR3. The CDR3 sequence: CASSFSDGFEGSAVHTEAFF. CDR3 nucleotides: TGTGCCAGCAGTTTCTCCGACGGCTTTGAGGGATCGGCGGTACACACTGAAGCTTTCTTT.

This clonotype occurred many times. This sequence joins TRBV29-1 and TRBJ2-1, with a tentative D call TRBD2 (6 bases). With 2 bases removed from V and 2 bases from J, the gap between germline ends came to 16 bases. The CDR3 loop spans 16 amino acids. CDR1 is SQVTM, CDR2 ANQGSEA, per germline. The CDR3 coding sequence is TGCAGCGTTGAAATGGCGCGGGGAGGCACCTACAATGAGCAGTTCTTC. Amino acid sequence: CSVEMARGGTYNEQFF.

This clonotype was picked up many times. This chain links TRBV5-6 with TRBJ2-1; D is uncertain. CDR1 is SGHDT and CDR2 is YYEEEE in the germline V gene. The CDR3 is 12 amino acids. The CDR3 reads CASHRVGNEQFF. The CDR3 DNA follows: TGTGCTAGCCACCGGGTTGGGAATGAGCAGTTCTTC.

This clonotype was seen a few times. The rearrangement joins TRBV5-1 to TRBJ1-4; D ambiguous. With 0 bases removed from V and 6 bases from J, the gap between germline ends came to 6 bases. This CDR3 comprises 13 residues. The germline V gene encodes CDR1 SGHRS and CDR2 YFSETQ. The DNA of the CDR3 is TGCGCCAGCAGCTTGGCAACGGATGAAAAACTGTTTTTT. Protein sequence: CASSLATDEKLFF.

The chain is built from TRBV28 and TRBJ1-5; no definite D call. The germline gives CDR1 MDHEN, CDR2 SYDVKM. V lost 2 bases to trimming and J lost 0 bases, with 8 bases between them. The length of the CDR3 is 15 residues. Written as DNA, the CDR3 is TGTGCCAGCAGTTTAGGGTTTGGTAGCAATCAGCCCCAGCATTTT. This gives the protein CASSLGFGSNQPQHF.

The CDR3 DNA follows: TGTGCCAGCAGTCCTCCTGACCCGTACACAAGAGATACGCAGTATTTT. This codes for CASSPPDPYTRDTQYF. The chain is built from TRBV6-2 or TRBV6-3 and TRBJ2-3, with D uncertain. Germline V lookup: CDR1 MNHEY, CDR2 SVGEGT. Trimming pared 5 bases from V and 5 bases from J, leaving 20 bases between. The CDR3 length is 16 residues.

This rearrangement joins TRBV7-8 to TRBJ2-3; 11 nucleotides line up with TRBD2. Trimming took 3 bases from V and 5 from J; bases not matched to a gene: 10. Germline V gene data show CDR1 as SGHVS and CDR2 as FQNEAQ. The length of the CDR3 is 17 residues. The CDR3 nucleotides are TGTGCCAGCAGCTTCGTTATAGCGGGAGGGCCCGGAGATACGCAGTATTTT. It encodes CASSFVIAGGPGDTQYF.

The chain joins TRBV5-1 to TRBJ2-3; 7 bases fit TRBD2. J gave up 5 bases and V 4 bases, and 10 bases lay outside the gene matches. The germline V gene encodes CDR1 SGHRS and CDR2 YFSETQ. The CDR3 is 15 amino acids. The CDR3 here is CASSPGLDGGDTQYF. The DNA for the CDR3 is TGCGCCAGCAGCCCCGGACTAGATGGGGGAGATACGCAGTATTTT.

This clonotype was counted a few times. J is TRBJ2-3 and V is TRBV28; tentative D call: TRBD1 (6 bases). Germline V gene sequence: CDR1 MDHEN, CDR2 SYDVKM. Trimming stripped 7 bases from V and 7 bases from J, with 9 bases between. The CDR3 extends over 11 amino acids. The CDR3, as DNA: TGTGCCAGCATCCAGGGGAATACGCAGTATTTT. Its protein product is CASIQGNTQYF.

This rearrangement joins TRBV9 to TRBJ2-7; the D gene is possibly TRBD2 (5 bases). The germline CDR1 and CDR2 sequences are SGDLS and YYNGEE. Trimming removed 7 bases at V and 2 bases at J, with 13 bases between. The length of the CDR3 is 13 residues. The CDR3 region is CASSEGETYEQYF. CDR3 nucleotides: TGTGCCAGCTCAGAGGGCGAGACCTACGAGCAGTACTTC. Full variable domain (outside the CDR3, taken from reference TRBV9 and TRBJ2-7): DSGVTQTPKHLITATGQRVTLRCSPRSGDLSVYWYQQSLDQGLQFLIQYYNGEERAKGNILERFSAQQFPDLHSELNLSSLELGDSALYFCASSEGETYEQYFGPGTRLTVT.

V gene TRBV7-3 combines with J gene TRBJ2-3; D uncertain. CDR3 length: 14 residues. Germline values: CDR1 SGHTA, CDR2 FQGTGA. Trimming left V 4 bases short and J 4 bases short, with 12 bases between. CDR3 DNA sequence: TGTGCCAGCAGCTACCCCCCGCCACCAGATACGCAGTATTTT. It is translated as CASSYPPPPDTQYF.